This T cell receptor (beta chain) was captured in a study of blood T cell repertoires in COVID-19. Study context: Donors in the United States, Italy and Spain gave samples during acute or convalescent COVID-19.

Profiling relied on immunoSEQ multiplex PCR, and the TCRdb table lists in-frame clones only, not all of them. Of hundreds of thousands of clones in the sample, approximately 91% were seen once. Cohorts were assigned according to the clinical history that participants reported. Germline CDR1 reads SGDLS; CDR2 reads YYNGEE. CDR3 length equals 17 residues. Trimming cost V 3 bases and J 4 bases; bases outside gene matches: 10. Sequencing input: PBMCs or T cells enriched from blood (not recorded which). The chain links TRBV9 to TRBJ1-1, with 12 bases that match TRBD1. The receptor was derived from a woman aged 18 to 35 who had been exposed to COVID-19. In nucleotides, the CDR3 is TGTGCCAGCAGCGGGGACAGGGGGCTTCGAGGTGGCACTGAAGCTTTCTTT. Translation: CASSGDRGLRGGTEAFF.